This TCR beta chain was profiled in a study of blood T cell repertoires in COVID-19. The CDR3 is 14 residues long. V dropped 6 bases and J dropped 8 bases, with 14 bases sitting between them. Germline-derived CDR1 and CDR2 are MNHEY and SVGAGI. The data were produced by immunoSEQ multiplex PCR, yet TCRdb's version contains in-frame clones alone and is incomplete. The sample lists 280,000 or so clones, approximately 86% seen once, with less than 10% in the top ten. The sample was peripheral blood. The genes are TRBV6-5 and TRBJ1-6; D is possibly TRBD1 (6 bases). This clonotype was obtained from a man between 18 and 35 years old with active or convalescent COVID-19. This chain's CDR3 is CASRKQGYYSPLHF. Here the CDR3 DNA reads TGTGCCAGCAGGAAACAGGGTTACTATTCACCCCTCCACTTT.